A single sample is the source of the 32 T cell receptor beta chains below, sequenced in a study of beta chain features in type 1 diabetes. No antigen is known for these receptors. Expressed TCRB transcripts got sequenced, as all isolated RNA was reverse transcribed. Method: immunoSEQ multiplex PCR; TCRdb's copy keeps in-frame clones and lacks some. The sample holds hundreds of thousands of clones, about a tenth seen once. Study-level findings and limits: All four CD4+ subsets of Type 1 diabetes patients contained TCRB CDR3s that were moderately but significantly shorter.

What was sequenced was central memory CD4+ T cells from blood. The source of these receptors is a man aged 30 to 39 with type 1 diabetes.

This clone turned up a few times. The gene calls are TRBV25-1 and TRBJ2-2, with TRBD2 as a possible D gene (6 bases). This CDR3 has 15 residues. Germline V gene data show CDR1 as MGHDK and CDR2 as SYGVNS. V was cut by 2 bases and J by 4 bases, with 11 bases left in between. For the CDR3, the DNA is TGTGCCAGCAGTGAAACCCACGGGGGCACCGGGGAGCTGTTTTTT. Amino acid sequence: CASSETHGGTGELFF.

This rearrangement joins TRBV11-2 to TRBJ2-7; D is unclear. The CDR3 has 14 residues. Trimming stripped 3 bases from V and 6 bases from J, with 15 bases between. Looked up from germline, CDR1 is SGHAT and CDR2 is FQNNGV. Here the CDR3 reads CASSFSIVLGEQYF. The CDR3 nucleotides are TGTGCCAGCAGCTTCTCAATCGTCCTGGGCGAGCAGTACTTC. Combining the CDR3 with reference TRBV11-2 and TRBJ2-7 gives the whole variable domain EAGVAQSPRYKIIEKRQSVAFWCNPISGHATLYWYQQILGQGPKLLIQFQNNGVVDDSQLPKDRFSAERLKGVDSTLKIQPAKLEDSAVYLCASSFSIVLGEQYFGPGTRLTVT.

This clone has a handful of counts. This chain links TRBV6-5 with TRBJ2-7, with D unresolved. Trimming removed 7 bases from V and 3 bases from J, with 7 bases in between. This CDR3 has 11 amino acids. Per the germline V gene, CDR1 is MNHEY and CDR2 is SVGAGI. The CDR3 sequence: CASTLGYEQYF. The CDR3 region has the DNA TGTGCCAGCACCCTGGGCTACGAGCAGTACTTC.

This clone turned up a few times. The chain recombines TRBV27 with TRBJ2-5, with 8 bases matching TRBD1. CDR1 is MNHEY, CDR2 SMNVEV, per germline (reference sequence). The J segment lost 5 bases and the V segment lost 6 bases, leaving 8 bases of the junction unmatched. CDR3 size: 14 residues. In DNA form, the CDR3 reads TGTGCCAGCAGCCAGAACAGGGGGGTGGAGACCCAGTACTTC. This gives the protein CASSQNRGVETQYF.

The chain has TRBV13 and TRBJ1-6, with 10 positions matching TRBD1. CDR1 is PRHDT, CDR2 FYEKMQ, per germline (reference sequence). J lost 7 bases, V lost 5 bases, and 14 bases had no gene match. The CDR3 consists of 18 residues. In DNA form, the CDR3 reads TGTGCCAGCAGCGCGGTGGGGACAGGGGAGAGAGGAAATTCACCCCTCCACTTT. Translation: CASSAVGTGERGNSPLHF.

V and J are TRBV2 and TRBJ2-7; TRBD1 aligns across 11 bases. The V and J ends lost 3 bases and 6 bases, in that order; junction bases with no gene match: 10. The germline V gene has CDR1 SNHLY and CDR2 FYNNEI. The CDR3 runs 16 residues. As DNA, the CDR3 is TGTGCCAGCAGTGATTACCGGGACAGGGGGGCGGCCGAGCAGTACTTC. This translates into CASSDYRDRGAAEQYF.

This chain uses TRBV7-9 with TRBJ2-7; either TRBD1 or TRBD2 may supply D (5 bases each). V was shortened by 4 bases and J by 9 bases, with 22 bases between the two germline ends. The germline V gene encodes CDR1 SEHNR and CDR2 FQNEAQ (reference sequence). This CDR3 is 15 amino acids long. The CDR3 is CASSSGQGNTHGQYF. CDR3 bases: TGTGCCAGCAGCTCGGGGCAGGGAAATACCCACGGGCAGTACTTC.

V gene TRBV4-2 combines with J gene TRBJ2-2, with a weak D call TRBD2 (6 bases). Germline V gene sequence: CDR1 LGHNA, CDR2 YNFKEQ. The length of the CDR3 is 15 residues. Trimming left V 0 bases short and J 4 bases short, with 9 bases between. The CDR3 bases are TGTGCCAGCAGCCAAGAGGGGGGTACCACCGGGGAGCTGTTTTTT. It codes for CASSQEGGTTGELFF.

There are a few counts of this clone. This sequence joins TRBV6-5 and TRBJ1-5, with TRBD1 matching over 9 bases. This CDR3 spans 15 amino acids. CDR1 MNHEY and CDR2 SVGAGI come from the germline V gene. J was trimmed by 5 bases and V by 6 bases; bases with no gene match: 8. The CDR3 nucleotides read TGTGCCAGCAGGCCGCGGGACAGGGTGTATCAGCCCCAGCATTTT. Translating it yields CASRPRDRVYQPQHF.

Points on this clone: A much larger clone differs by one base, so this may be a read error. Other nucleotide sequences in the sample specify the same CDR3. The chain carries TRBV2 and TRBJ2-1; D is unresolved. Germline CDR1 and CDR2: SNHLY and FYNNEI. The CDR3 consists of 11 residues. V gave up 5 bases and J gave up 4 bases, with 3 bases separating them. The CDR3 here is CASSPYNEQFF. The CDR3 coding sequence is TGTGCCAGCAGTCCGTACAATGAGCAGTTCTTC. Based on the CDR3 plus reference TRBV2 and TRBJ2-1, the full variable domain is EPEVTQTPSHQVTQMGQEVILRCVPISNHLYFYWYRQILGQKVEFLVSFYNNEISEKSEIFDDQFSVERPDGSNFTLKIRSTKLEDSAMYFCASSPYNEQFFGPGTRLTVL.

The sample holds many counts of this clone. The chain combines TRBV29-1 with TRBJ1-1; TRBD1 matches 9 bases. The germline CDR1 and CDR2 sequences are SQVTM and ANQGSEA. CDR3 length: 15 amino acids. With 2 bases clipped from V and 7 bases from J, the junction kept 11 bases outside the gene matches. Here the CDR3 reads CSVETWDRVSGEAFF. Written as DNA, the CDR3 is TGCAGCGTTGAAACTTGGGACAGGGTCTCGGGTGAAGCTTTCTTT.

The chain joins TRBV19 to TRBJ2-4; D possibly matches TRBD1 or TRBD2 (5 bases each). Germline V CDR1 and CDR2: LNHDA, SQIVND (reference sequence). This CDR3 region has 16 residues. The V end lost 0 bases, the J end lost 0 bases, and 9 bases lay between the germline ends. Here the CDR3 reads CASSIDGTVAKNIQYF. The CDR3 DNA reads as TGTGCCAGTAGTATAGACGGGACCGTAGCCAAAAACATTCAGTACTTC. Complete variable domain (other parts from reference TRBV19 and TRBJ2-4): DGGITQSPKYLFRKEGQNVTLSCEQNLNHDAMYWYRQDPGQGLRLIYYSQIVNDFQKGDIAEGYSVSREKKESFPLTVTSAQKNPTAFYLCASSIDGTVAKNIQYFGAGTRLSVL.

This clone was seen a few times. The genes are TRBV28 and TRBJ2-2; D not resolved. Trimming took 2 bases from V and 4 from J, leaving 8 bases between them. Per the germline V gene, CDR1 is MDHEN and CDR2 is SYDVKM. CDR3 length: 14 amino acids. CDR3 loop: CASSLPRLTGELFF. CDR3 sequence (DNA): TGTGCCAGCAGTTTACCCAGGCTCACCGGGGAGCTGTTTTTT.

The rearrangement joins TRBV4-3 to TRBJ1-1, with D hard to call. Trimming left V 1 base short and J 6 bases short, with 9 bases between. CDR1 is LGHNA and CDR2 is YSLEER in the germline V gene. The length of the CDR3 is 13 residues. The CDR3 loop reads CASSQGDQAEAFF. The CDR3 coding sequence is TGCGCCAGCAGCCAAGGAGACCAGGCTGAAGCTTTCTTT.

Ten or more counts support this clone. Here the CDR3 reads CASSQLVTAREQYF. As DNA, the CDR3 is TGTGCCAGCAGCCAACTTGTGACAGCCCGGGAGCAGTACTTC. The chain combines TRBV14 with TRBJ2-7, with D tentatively TRBD1 (5 bases). Trimming removed 2 bases at V and 7 bases at J, with 15 bases between. The V gene's germline CDR1 is SGHDN and CDR2 FVKESK. The CDR3 spans 14 residues.

This clone has only a few counts. The chain uses TRBV9 and TRBJ2-7, with 10 nucleotides matching TRBD1. Germline CDR1 SGDLS, CDR2 YYNGEE. The length of the CDR3 is 16 residues. V gave up 3 bases and J gave up 6 bases; unmatched junction bases: 12. The CDR3 DNA reads as TGTGCCAGCAGCGCATCACCGGGACAGGGGATATCCGAGCAGTACTTC. It yields the protein CASSASPGQGISEQYF. The variable domain in full, with the rest retrieved from reference TRBV9 and TRBJ2-7, is DSGVTQTPKHLITATGQRVTLRCSPRSGDLSVYWYQQSLDQGLQFLIQYYNGEERAKGNILERFSAQQFPDLHSELNLSSLELGDSALYFCASSASPGQGISEQYFGPGTRLTVT.

V usage is TRBV6-5 and J usage is TRBJ1-1, with D possibly TRBD1 on 5 matching bases. CDR3 size: 15 residues. With 3 bases removed from V and 1 base from J, the gap between germline ends came to 12 bases. Germline V gene sequence: CDR1 MNHEY, CDR2 SVGAGI. CDR3 region: CASSYTRGGNTEAFF. Here the CDR3 DNA reads TGTGCCAGCAGTTATACAAGGGGCGGGAACACTGAAGCTTTCTTT.

In its sample, this clone was seen a few times. This sample also contains other DNA sequences that code for the same CDR3. V gene TRBV29-1 combines with J gene TRBJ2-7; a weak D match, TRBD2 (5 bases). The germline gives CDR1 SQVTM, CDR2 ANQGSEA. The CDR3 consists of 12 residues. V was trimmed by 4 bases and J by 0 bases, leaving 7 bases between them. In nucleotides, the CDR3 is TGCAGCGTTGCGGGGAGCTCCTACGAGCAGTACTTC. It encodes CSVAGSSYEQYF.

This clone occurred a few times. The chain joins TRBV30 to TRBJ1-1; TRBD1 agrees at 8 bases. Germline CDR1 is GTSNPN and CDR2 is SVGIG (reference sequence). V shed 2 bases, J shed 5 bases, and the junction held 4 bases outside the gene matches. This CDR3 contains 13 residues. The CDR3 coding sequence is TGTGCCTGGAGTACCACAGGGGGTACTGAAGCTTTCTTT. Protein sequence: CAWSTTGGTEAFF.

This clone appeared a few times. The chain couples TRBV9 to TRBJ2-3; tentatively, D is TRBD1 (5 bases). CDR1 is SGDLS, CDR2 YYNGEE, per germline. The CDR3 runs 15 residues. Trimming removed 7 bases from V and 9 bases from J, with 24 bases in between. The CDR3 DNA reads TGTGCCAGCGAAGGCAGGGCTACCCAGTCCGGAACGCAGTATTTT. Protein product: CASEGRATQSGTQYF.

The rearrangement joins TRBV15 to TRBJ2-6; D is undetermined. CDR1 and CDR2 (germline): LNHNV, YYDKDF (reference sequence). The CDR3 has 17 residues. V lost 0 bases and J lost 0, with 9 bases in between. CDR3: CATSREDTSSGANVLTF. The CDR3 coding sequence is TGTGCCACCAGCAGAGAAGACACATCCTCTGGGGCCAACGTCCTGACTTTC.

This clone was recorded a few times. The genes are TRBV6-1 and TRBJ2-5; 7 nucleotides line up with TRBD1. Unmatched junction bases numbered 11, after V lost 3 bases and J lost 7 bases. The CDR3 covers 15 residues. CDR1 is MNHNS, CDR2 SASEGT, per germline. CDR3 region: CASSDVDRSGGTQYF. The CDR3 DNA reads TGTGCCAGCAGTGACGTGGACAGGTCCGGAGGGACCCAGTACTTC.

The chain is built from TRBV4-3 and TRBJ2-7; 10 bases align to TRBD2. V gave up 0 bases and J gave up 1 base; unmatched junction bases: 3. The CDR3 consists of 16 residues. Germline CDR1 LGHNA, CDR2 YSLEER. The CDR3 coding sequence is TGCGCCAGCAGCCAAGAGGTACTAGCGGGGTCCTACGAGCAGTACTTC. Amino acid sequence: CASSQEVLAGSYEQYF.

V usage is TRBV14 and J usage is TRBJ2-6, with no clear D. Germline V gene lookup returns CDR1 SGHDN and CDR2 FVKESK. V lost 5 bases to trimming and J lost 0 bases, with 5 bases between them. This CDR3 is built from 14 residues. This chain's CDR3 is CASSKNSGANVLTF. CDR3 bases: TGTGCCAGCAGCAAGAACTCTGGGGCCAACGTCCTGACTTTC.

The chain joins TRBV6-1 to TRBJ1-6; tentative D call: TRBD1 (5 bases). There are 17 residues in the CDR3. Looked up from germline, CDR1 is MNHNS and CDR2 is SASEGT. With 0 bases removed from V and 10 bases from J, the gap between germline ends came to 19 bases. The CDR3 region is CASSEALGAGFFSPLHF. The CDR3 nucleotides are TGTGCCAGCAGTGAAGCTCTTGGGGCAGGGTTTTTCTCACCCCTCCACTTT.

This clone turned up a few times. The genes are TRBV28 and TRBJ1-1, with D possibly being TRBD1 (6 bases). Germline assignment: CDR1 MDHEN and CDR2 SYDVKM. The CDR3 spans 12 residues. Between the trimmed V and J ends, which lost 5 bases and 7 bases, there was a span of 11 bases. The CDR3 bases are TGTGCCAGCAGTGGCCCGGACAGTGAAGCTTTCTTT. Translation: CASSGPDSEAFF.

The chain uses TRBV10-3 and TRBJ2-6; D possibly corresponds to TRBD1 (6 bases). CDR3 size: 18 residues. The ends were cut back, 4 bases at V and 2 bases at J, with 18 bases in the middle. Germline V gene sequence: CDR1 ENHRY, CDR2 SYGVKD. This chain's CDR3 is CAISARQEFSTGANVLTF. The CDR3 nucleotides are TGTGCCATCAGTGCAAGACAGGAGTTCTCTACTGGGGCCAACGTCCTGACTTTC.

This clone showed up just a few times. Being one base from a much bigger clone, this may be a read error. This chain joins TRBV7-9 and TRBJ2-3, with unresolved D. The V gene lost 2 bases and the J gene lost 5 bases, with 2 bases spanning the gap. Germline V gene data show CDR1 as SEHNR and CDR2 as FQNEAQ (reference sequence). The CDR3 contains 11 residues. The DNA of the CDR3 is TGTGCCAGCAGCTTAAAAGATACGCAGTATTTT. Its protein product is CASSLKDTQYF.

The genes are TRBV9 and TRBJ1-2; the match to TRBD1 covers 12 bases. Germline V gene sequence: CDR1 SGDLS, CDR2 YYNGEE. V was pared by 3 bases and J by 3 bases, with 3 bases of the junction left unmatched. CDR3 length: 15 residues. The CDR3 DNA reads as TGTGCCAGCAGCGCAGGGACAGGGGGCGACTATGGCTACACCTTC. This sequence encodes CASSAGTGGDYGYTF.

J is TRBJ2-7 and V is TRBV10-3, with 8 positions matching TRBD2. This CDR3 is built from 15 residues. Germline trimming cut 0 bases from V and 5 bases from J; bases unmatched to any gene: 6. Germline-derived CDR1 and CDR2 are ENHRY and SYGVKD. In DNA, the CDR3 is TGTGCCATCAGTGAGTCCCGGACTAGCTTCCACGAGCAGTACTTC. Translation: CAISESRTSFHEQYF.

This clone was counted ten times or more. The chain uses TRBV9 and TRBJ2-3; D could derive from TRBD1 or TRBD2 (5 bases each). CDR1 is SGDLS, CDR2 YYNGEE, per germline. Trimming left V 2 bases short and J 4 bases short, with 17 bases between. The CDR3 runs 16 residues. The CDR3 sequence is CASSVRGRPAADTQYF. Written as DNA, the CDR3 is TGTGCCAGCAGCGTGAGGGGACGGCCGGCCGCAGATACGCAGTATTTT.

In this sample, this clone turned up a few times. The chain uses TRBV27 and TRBJ1-2, with D tentatively TRBD1 (5 bases). The V and J ends lost 4 bases and 4 bases respectively, with 13 bases between them. This CDR3 has 14 amino acids. Germline-derived CDR1 and CDR2 are MNHEY and SMNVEV (reference sequence). The CDR3 DNA reads TGTGCCAGCAGTTATAAAGGGGTCATCTATGGCTACACCTTC. Translating it yields CASSYKGVIYGYTF.